These T cell receptor beta chains were read from a single sample in a study of cytomegalovirus exposure and HLA in healthy donors. Profiled with immunoSEQ multiplex PCR; TCRdb holds only in-frame clones, not every one. The table has 130,000 or so clones, roughly 82% seen once; the top ten hold 2.5% to 3%. The sequenced material came from PBMCs. These receptor sequences come from a woman under 30 in good health and CMV-seropositive. Both conserved end residues are part of each CDR3. Fields, in order: clone size, V gene, D gene, J gene, CDR3 protein. The D gene is left open where the match is weak. The size entry is marked missing in some rows and otherwise reads once, few, many or a size class.

-	TRBV7-9	-	TRBJ1-4	CASSSSGEGRSEKLFF
-	TRBV12-5	-	TRBJ2-2	CASGLVLGGELFF
-	TRBV7-6	-	TRBJ2-7	CASSTPDSSYEQYF
-	TRBV2	TRBD2	TRBJ2-3	CASSGAGASTDTQYF
once	TRBV7-3	-	TRBJ1-1	CASSLTGQRVAEAFF
few	TRBV5-1	-	TRBJ1-1	CASSLGGANTEAFF
-	TRBV6-1	-	TRBJ2-7	CASNAMRGQVEQYF
-	TRBV5-1	-	TRBJ2-2	CASSLYSPPNQVGTGELFF
-	TRBV12-5	-	TRBJ1-4	CASGFLFSGDTREKLFF
once	TRBV2	-	TRBJ2-5	CASSSDSQGTQYF
-	TRBV7-2	-	TRBJ1-4	CASSLQGMNNEKLFF
-	TRBV5-4	-	TRBJ2-7	CASSLESNSHEQYF
-	TRBV11-2	-	TRBJ1-4	CASSLDPYRLSEKLFF
-	TRBV7-3	TRBD1	TRBJ2-5	CASSFRDRAEETQYF
-	TRBV27	TRBD2	TRBJ2-1	CASSYGTSGGSSYNEQFF
-	TRBV7-9	-	TRBJ1-1	CASSPPTGRGTEAFF
-	TRBV9	-	TRBJ2-2	CASSVDGGELFF
-	TRBV4-1	-	TRBJ2-1	CASSHNRDAFPYNEQFF
-	TRBV28	TRBD1	TRBJ1-6	CASSLGDRSNSPLHF
-	TRBV6-1	TRBD1	TRBJ1-2	CASSAGQGANYGYTF
-	TRBV6-8	TRBD1	TRBJ1-5	CASSYSKVDRELSQPQHF
-	TRBV6-5	-	TRBJ1-6	CASSLKGVALHF